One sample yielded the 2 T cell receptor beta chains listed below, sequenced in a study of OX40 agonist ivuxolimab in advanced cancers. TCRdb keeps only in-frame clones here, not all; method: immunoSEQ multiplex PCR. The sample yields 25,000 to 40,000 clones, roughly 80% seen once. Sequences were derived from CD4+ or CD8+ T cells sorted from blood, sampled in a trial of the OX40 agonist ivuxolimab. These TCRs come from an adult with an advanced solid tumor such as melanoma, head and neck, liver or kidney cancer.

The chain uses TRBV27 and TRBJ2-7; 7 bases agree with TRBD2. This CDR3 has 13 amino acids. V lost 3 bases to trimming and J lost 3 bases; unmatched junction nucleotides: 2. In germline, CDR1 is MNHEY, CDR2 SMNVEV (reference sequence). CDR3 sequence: CASSFSSGYEQYF. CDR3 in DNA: TGTGCCAGCAGTTTCTCTAGCGGCTACGAGCAGTACTTC.

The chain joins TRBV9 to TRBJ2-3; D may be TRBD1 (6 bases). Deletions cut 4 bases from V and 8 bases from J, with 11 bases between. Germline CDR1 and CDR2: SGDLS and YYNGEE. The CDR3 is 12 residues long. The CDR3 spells CASSTAQGTQYF. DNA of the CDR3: TGTGCCAGCAGCACCGCACAGGGTACGCAGTATTTT.